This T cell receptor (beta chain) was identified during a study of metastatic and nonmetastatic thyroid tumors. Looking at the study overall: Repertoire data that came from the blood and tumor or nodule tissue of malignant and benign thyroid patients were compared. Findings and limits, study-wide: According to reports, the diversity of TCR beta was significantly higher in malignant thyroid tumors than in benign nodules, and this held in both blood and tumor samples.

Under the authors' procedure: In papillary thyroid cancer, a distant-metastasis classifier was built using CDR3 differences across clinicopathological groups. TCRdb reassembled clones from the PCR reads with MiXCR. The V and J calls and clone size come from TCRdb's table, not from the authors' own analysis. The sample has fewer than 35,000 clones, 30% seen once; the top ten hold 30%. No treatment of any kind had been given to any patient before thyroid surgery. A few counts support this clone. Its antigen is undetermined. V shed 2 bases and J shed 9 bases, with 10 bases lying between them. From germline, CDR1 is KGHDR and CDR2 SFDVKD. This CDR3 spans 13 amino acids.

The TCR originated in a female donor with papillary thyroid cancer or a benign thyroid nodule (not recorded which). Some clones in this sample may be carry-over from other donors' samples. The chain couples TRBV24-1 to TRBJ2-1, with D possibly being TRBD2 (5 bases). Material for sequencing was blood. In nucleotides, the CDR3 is TGTGCCACCAGTGATTCACGAGGAGGTGAGCAGTTCTTC. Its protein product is CATSDSRGGEQFF.